This T cell receptor (beta chain) was documented in a study of response to subunit inactivated influenza vaccine. Study-wide results and caveats: The authors suggested that few new T cells are recruited per seasonal influenza vaccination.

In the case of this clonotype: Its antigen is as yet unknown.

TCRdb ran MiXCR on the RT-PCR reads and lists one entry per CDR3 protein. The sample carries 500,000 to 650,000 distinct CDR3 sequences, approximately 7.7% recorded once. This TCR came from a man between 50 and 69 years old who received an inactivated influenza vaccine. The sample here was PBMCs from blood, taken 23 months after vaccination.

The CDR3 bases are TGCAGCGTGGACACGGGCAATGAGCAGTTCTTC. Encoded protein: CSVDTGNEQFF. The rearrangement uses TRBV29-1 and TRBJ2-1, with a weak D call TRBD1 (5 bases). Trimming took 6 bases from V and 6 from J, leaving 9 bases between them. In germline, CDR1 is SQVTM, CDR2 ANQGSEA. The CDR3 totals 11 residues.